This TCR beta chain was captured by sequencing in a study of cytomegalovirus exposure and HLA in healthy donors. Points from the study as a whole: Most TCR sequences showed up rarely, but some public TCRs showed up in many donors. Sequencing artifact likely explains a cluster of highly shared sequence variants. TCR beta V segments were, for the most part, productive about 87% or about 30% of the time in an earlier analysis.

Notes on this clone: Its specificity is not known.

Donors counted as nominally healthy when sampled, yet unrecorded immune exposures were likely. The PCR employed 60 Vbeta primers together with 13 Jbeta primers. Measured with immunoSEQ multiplex PCR; TCRdb has only the in-frame clones, and not every one. The repertoire holds approximately 190,000 clones, about four fifths seen once, with 6% in the top ten. V lost 3 bases, J lost 5 bases, and 6 bases lay in between. CDR3 length: 12 residues. The V gene's germline CDR1 is SGHRS and CDR2 YFSETQ. This receptor was taken from a woman aged 25 to 39 in good health and CMV-seropositive. This chain uses TRBV5-1 with TRBJ2-1, with D hard to call. The specimen sequenced was PBMCs. The CDR3 DNA sequence: TGCGCCAGCAGCTCGGGTAACAATGAGCAGTTCTTC. Protein product: CASSSGNNEQFF.